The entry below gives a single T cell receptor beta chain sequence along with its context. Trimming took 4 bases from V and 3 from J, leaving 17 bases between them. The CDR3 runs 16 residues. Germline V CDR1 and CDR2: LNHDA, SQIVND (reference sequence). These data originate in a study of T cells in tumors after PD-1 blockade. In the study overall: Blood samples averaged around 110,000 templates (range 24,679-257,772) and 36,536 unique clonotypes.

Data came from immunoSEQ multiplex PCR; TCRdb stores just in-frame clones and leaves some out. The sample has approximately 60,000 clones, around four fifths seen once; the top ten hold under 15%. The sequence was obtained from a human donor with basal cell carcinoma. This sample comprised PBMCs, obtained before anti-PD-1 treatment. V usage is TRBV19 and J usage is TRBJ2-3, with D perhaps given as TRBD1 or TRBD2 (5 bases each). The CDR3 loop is CASSTGPYGGTDTQYF. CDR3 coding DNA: TGTGCCAGTAGTACTGGGCCGTATGGGGGAACAGATACGCAGTATTTT.